The clone carrying this T cell receptor beta chain was observed a handful of times. TCRdb re-called the 5' RACE reads with MiXCR, one entry per CDR3 protein. The sample has some 450,000 distinct CDR3 sequences, 18% seen once. This CDR3 comprises 14 residues. Germline V gene sequence: CDR1 SGHTA, CDR2 FQGNSA. After removal of 6 bases from V and 7 bases from J, the junction contained 5 bases not matched to a gene. This entry belongs to a study of T-cell memory formation after mild COVID-19. The TCR was taken from a man aged 18 to 29 who had mild COVID-19 (a few samples of this study predate the infection). Cell type and time point are not known. The chain employs TRBV7-2 and TRBJ2-1; 11 nucleotides align to TRBD2. Sequencing was done on a sample of PBMCs or a T cell subset sorted from them (not recorded which). The CDR3 DNA reads TGTGCCAGCAGACTAGCGGGGGATCGAAATGAGCAGTTCTTC. Encoded protein: CASRLAGDRNEQFF.